This T cell receptor beta chain appears in the sequencing data of a study of cytomegalovirus exposure and HLA in healthy donors. V was pared by 4 bases and J by 0 bases, with 0 bases of the junction left unmatched. Germline values: CDR1 SQVTM, CDR2 ANQGSEA. The CDR3 runs to 13 residues. Details on this clone: Its antigen is currently unknown.

Study-wide results and caveats: Rarity marked most TCR sequences, yet some public TCRs occurred in many donors.

PCR employed 60 Vbeta and 13 Jbeta primers. Some clones are missing from TCRdb's copy, which holds only in-frame ones; the method was immunoSEQ multiplex PCR. The repertoire holds about 200,000 clones, with 75% to 85% as singletons. The V and J genes are TRBV29-1 and TRBJ1-3; 7 bases map to TRBD1. Specimen: PBMCs. The receptor's source is a girl under 18 in good health and CMV-seronegative. The CDR3 DNA is TGCAGCGTTGGGACAGGCTCTGGAAACACCATATATTTT. This encodes CSVGTGSGNTIYF.